What follows are 27 T cell receptor beta chains derived from one specimen sequenced in a study of cytomegalovirus exposure and HLA in healthy donors. Generated by immunoSEQ multiplex PCR, the TCRdb table keeps only in-frame clones and is missing some. The sample includes about 73,000 clones, 70% to 90% of them seen just once. Sequenced sample: PBMCs. These receptors were taken from a woman under 30 in good health and CMV-seropositive.

This chain links TRBV6-1 with TRBJ2-2; the D gene is possibly TRBD1 (6 bases). Germline CDR1 is MNHNS and CDR2 is SASEGT. Deletions cut 4 bases from V and 4 bases from J, with 13 bases between. This CDR3 comprises 15 residues. The CDR3 nucleotides are TGTGCCAGCAGTGGGGGGCATGGGTCCACCGGGGAGCTGTTTTTT. As protein: CASSGGHGSTGELFF.

V usage is TRBV19 and J usage is TRBJ1-4; D is undetermined. Germline CDR1 and CDR2: LNHDA and SQIVND (reference sequence). This CDR3 region has 11 residues. Trimming left V 6 bases short and J 6 bases short, with 5 bases between. CDR3 loop: CASSTYEKLFF. CDR3 DNA sequence: TGTGCCAGTAGCACTTATGAAAAACTGTTTTTT. Full variable domain (missing parts from reference TRBV19 and TRBJ1-4): DGGITQSPKYLFRKEGQNVTLSCEQNLNHDAMYWYRQDPGQGLRLIYYSQIVNDFQKGDIAEGYSVSREKKESFPLTVTSAQKNPTAFYLCASSTYEKLFFGSGTQLSVL.

The chain recombines TRBV6-5 with TRBJ1-1; a possible D gene is TRBD1 (6 bases). Germline values: CDR1 MNHEY, CDR2 SVGAGI. V was trimmed by 3 bases and J by 8 bases, leaving 10 bases between them. The CDR3 sequence is 12 residues long. For the CDR3, the DNA is TGTGCCAGCAGTTATCCCACAGGGGAAGCTTTCTTT. Protein: CASSYPTGEAFF.

The chain is built from TRBV27 and TRBJ2-7, with 7 bases aligning to TRBD1. This CDR3 contains 14 residues. Germline CDR1 is MNHEY and CDR2 is SMNVEV (reference sequence). V lost 2 bases and J lost 5; bases outside the gene matches: 6. The DNA for the CDR3 is TGTGCCAGCAGTTTACAACAGGGGACCCACGAGCAGTACTTC. Translation: CASSLQQGTHEQYF.

The J gene is TRBJ2-1, the V gene TRBV11-2, with 7 bases lining up with TRBD1. V was clipped by 1 base and J by 1 base; unmatched bases: 1. Germline CDR1 reads SGHAT; CDR2 reads FQNNGV. There are 15 residues in the CDR3. The CDR3 sequence is CASSLVTGSYNEQFF. DNA for the CDR3: TGTGCCAGCAGCTTAGTGACAGGGTCCTACAATGAGCAGTTCTTC.

J is TRBJ1-2 and V is TRBV6-5; 9 nucleotides align to TRBD1. With 4 bases clipped from V and 9 bases from J, the junction kept 9 bases outside the gene matches. CDR3 length equals 14 residues. Germline lookup yields CDR1 MNHEY and CDR2 SVGAGI. The CDR3 region has the DNA TGTGCCAGCAGTTCTACAGGGGGCTATCTTAGCTACACCTTC. It codes for CASSSTGGYLSYTF.

This clone appeared once. The genes are TRBV25-1 and TRBJ1-4; D not resolved. The germline V gene encodes CDR1 MGHDK and CDR2 SYGVNS. Trimming removed 4 bases from V and 7 bases from J, with 7 bases in between. This CDR3 is 12 amino acids long. The DNA of the CDR3 is TGTGCCAGCAGTGCGGGGATTGAAAAACTGTTTTTT. It translates to CASSAGIEKLFF.

The rearrangement joins TRBV7-9 to TRBJ2-6, with 7 positions matching TRBD1. Germline assignment: CDR1 SEHNR and CDR2 FQNEAQ (reference sequence). The CDR3 extends over 17 amino acids. The J segment lost 3 bases and the V segment lost 0 bases, leaving 5 bases of the junction unmatched. The CDR3 DNA is TGTGCCAGCAGCTTAGCCAGACAGGGTGGTGGGGCCAACGTCCTGACTTTC. Protein sequence: CASSLARQGGGANVLTF.

This CDR3 is CASGRETQYF. CDR3 coding DNA: TGTGCCAGCGGGAGGGAGACCCAGTACTTC. The chain uses TRBV2 and TRBJ2-5; maybe TRBD2 (6 bases). There are 10 residues in the CDR3. V was clipped by 8 bases and J by 5 bases, with 6 bases between them. In germline, CDR1 is SNHLY, CDR2 FYNNEI.

The chain joins TRBV30 to TRBJ2-7; TRBD1 matches 10 bases. CDR3 length: 13 residues. V was clipped by 7 bases and J by 5 bases; unmatched bases: 8. CDR1 and CDR2 from the germline V gene are GTSNPN and SVGIG (reference sequence). CDR3 nucleotides: TGTGCCTTCTCCTTGGGGACAGGGGACGAGCAGTACTTC. Its translation: CAFSLGTGDEQYF.

The chain joins TRBV7-9 to TRBJ1-2, with TRBD1 matching over 8 bases. The junction had 8 bases not matched to a gene; V was cut back by 1 base and J by 4 bases. The CDR3 length is 16 residues. Looked up from germline, CDR1 is SEHNR and CDR2 is FQNEAQ (reference sequence). CDR3 in DNA: TGTGCCAGCAGCTTAGGAGGGCAGGGGGCGGTCTATGGCTACACCTTC. It specifies CASSLGGQGAVYGYTF. Filled out from reference TRBV7-9 and TRBJ1-2, the complete variable domain reads DTGVSQNPRHKITKRGQNVTFRCDPISEHNRLYWYRQTLGQGPEFLTYFQNEAQLEKSRLLSDRFSAERPKGSFSTLEIQRTEQGDSAMYLCASSLGGQGAVYGYTFGSGTRLTVV.

The CDR3 is CASKGLAAVTGELFF. The CDR3, as DNA: TGTGCCAGCAAGGGACTAGCGGCAGTAACCGGGGAGCTGTTTTTT. The chain couples TRBV19 to TRBJ2-2; 11 positions match TRBD2. The CDR3 extends over 15 amino acids. The germline CDR1 and CDR2 sequences are LNHDA and SQIVND (reference sequence). V lost 9 bases to trimming and J lost 5 bases; unmatched junction nucleotides: 8.

This sequence joins TRBV6-5 and TRBJ2-6; tentatively, D is TRBD2 (5 bases). From germline, CDR1 is MNHEY and CDR2 SVGAGI. V lost 7 bases to trimming and J lost 2 bases, with 12 bases between them. The CDR3 spans 15 residues. CDR3 nucleotides: TGTGCCAGCACGCCGAGGGTAACTGGGGCCAACGTCCTGACTTTC. This gives the protein CASTPRVTGANVLTF.

The chain has TRBV11-2 and TRBJ2-7; 7 nucleotides align to TRBD2. The V gene's germline CDR1 is SGHAT and CDR2 FQNNGV. The CDR3 is 17 amino acids. The J segment lost 3 bases and the V segment lost 5 bases, leaving 16 bases of the junction unmatched. For the CDR3, the DNA is TGTGCCAGCAGCAAGCGGGGTTGGGGGGACTTGGACTACGAGCAGTACTTC. This sequence encodes CASSKRGWGDLDYEQYF.

The V gene is TRBV7-9, the J gene TRBJ1-1; TRBD1 might be the D (5 bases). CDR3 length: 15 residues. The germline V and J ends were trimmed by 0 bases and 2 bases, with 10 bases remaining between them. Germline V lookup: CDR1 SEHNR, CDR2 FQNEAQ (reference sequence). The CDR3 nucleotides read TGTGCCAGCAGCTTAGCCAGGGATTCTAACACTGAAGCTTTCTTT. This codes for CASSLARDSNTEAFF.

The chain has TRBV7-6 and TRBJ2-1; D is ambiguous. V lost 3 bases, J lost 0 bases, and 9 bases lay in between. This CDR3 is 15 amino acids long. Germline CDR1 and CDR2: SGHVS and FNYEAQ. The CDR3 nucleotides read TGTGCCAGCAGCTTGAGGCAGAGCTCCTACAATGAGCAGTTCTTC. Amino acid sequence: CASSLRQSSYNEQFF.

The chain is built from TRBV9 and TRBJ2-1, with 8 bases matching TRBD2. CDR3 length equals 13 residues. CDR1 is SGDLS, CDR2 YYNGEE, per germline. V shed 3 bases and J 9 bases; nucleotides not matched to a gene: 5. The CDR3 is CASSGAGAGEQFF. The DNA of the CDR3 is TGTGCCAGCAGCGGAGCGGGAGCGGGTGAGCAGTTCTTC. Looking up the rest from reference TRBV9 and TRBJ2-1 gives the full variable domain: DSGVTQTPKHLITATGQRVTLRCSPRSGDLSVYWYQQSLDQGLQFLIQYYNGEERAKGNILERFSAQQFPDLHSELNLSSLELGDSALYFCASSGAGAGEQFFGPGTRLTVL.

The chain is built from TRBV10-3 and TRBJ1-1; 9 bases fit TRBD1. V was clipped by 3 bases and J by 4 bases; unmatched bases: 6. Germline V gene lookup returns CDR1 ENHRY and CDR2 SYGVKD. The CDR3 loop spans 15 amino acids. The CDR3 spells CAISDNRGRITEAFF. The CDR3 DNA reads as TGTGCCATCAGTGATAACAGGGGGCGGATCACTGAAGCTTTCTTT.

The rearrangement links TRBV29-1 to TRBJ2-1; a weak D match, TRBD2 (5 bases). The length of the CDR3 is 12 residues. Looked up from germline, CDR1 is SQVTM and CDR2 is ANQGSEA. The V and J ends lost 4 bases and 5 bases respectively, with 9 bases between them. The CDR3 region has the DNA TGCAGCGTTGTACAGACTAACAATGAGCAGTTCTTC. Translated, it gives CSVVQTNNEQFF.

The V gene is TRBV2, the J gene TRBJ1-2, with a weak D call TRBD1 (5 bases). CDR3 length: 14 residues. V was clipped by 3 bases and J by 0 bases, with 8 bases between them. Germline V gene data show CDR1 as SNHLY and CDR2 as FYNNEI. CDR3 loop: CASSDRVTNYGYTF. The CDR3 nucleotides are TGTGCCAGCAGTGACAGGGTAACTAACTATGGCTACACCTTC.

The chain joins TRBV27 to TRBJ1-4; TRBD1 is a possible D gene (5 bases). V was cut by 2 bases and J by 1 base, with 8 bases left in between. The CDR3 runs 15 residues. CDR1 and CDR2 (germline): MNHEY, SMNVEV (reference sequence). The CDR3 loop is CASSLRGLTNEKLFF. DNA for the CDR3: TGTGCCAGCAGTTTACGGGGGTTAACTAATGAAAAACTGTTTTTT.

The chain joins TRBV11-2 to TRBJ2-3; 9 bases line up with TRBD2. Germline V gene lookup returns CDR1 SGHAT and CDR2 FQNNGV. This CDR3 has 18 residues. Unmatched junction bases numbered 16, after V lost 0 bases and J lost 9 bases. The CDR3 spells CASSLDFGESGRFRTQYF. CDR3 DNA: TGTGCCAGCAGCTTAGATTTCGGGGAAAGCGGGAGGTTCCGCACGCAGTATTTT.

The chain couples TRBV11-2 to TRBJ2-1, with 7 bases identical to TRBD2. CDR1 and CDR2 (germline): SGHAT, FQNNGV. The CDR3 consists of 15 residues. With 1 base clipped from V and 7 bases from J, the junction kept 7 bases outside the gene matches. This chain's CDR3 is CASSLGEGMGNEQFF. The DNA of the CDR3 is TGTGCCAGCAGCTTAGGGGAGGGTATGGGGAATGAGCAGTTCTTC. Drawing the rest from reference TRBV11-2 and TRBJ2-1, the complete variable domain is EAGVAQSPRYKIIEKRQSVAFWCNPISGHATLYWYQQILGQGPKLLIQFQNNGVVDDSQLPKDRFSAERLKGVDSTLKIQPAKLEDSAVYLCASSLGEGMGNEQFFGPGTRLTVL.

The J gene is TRBJ2-1, the V gene TRBV28; D is unclear. CDR3 length equals 12 residues. Trimming removed 3 bases at V and 16 bases at J, with 16 bases between. Germline CDR1 reads MDHEN; CDR2 reads SYDVKM. The CDR3: CASSFPTQVLFF. The DNA of the CDR3 is TGTGCCAGCAGTTTCCCTACCCAAGTGCTATTCTTC. Full variable domain (missing parts from reference TRBV28 and TRBJ2-1): DVKVTQSSRYLVKRTGEKVFLECVQDMDHENMFWYRQDPGLGLRLIYFSYDVKMKEKGDIPEGYSVSREKKERFSLILESASTNQTSMYLCASSFPTQVLFFGPGTRLTVL.

This chain links TRBV7-9 with TRBJ1-6, with a weak D call TRBD1 (5 bases). There are 15 residues in the CDR3. V lost 0 bases and J 10 bases, leaving 13 bases between the germline ends. Germline CDR1 SEHNR, CDR2 FQNEAQ (reference sequence). In DNA form, the CDR3 reads TGTGCCAGCAGCTTAGCGGGGGGGACCCCCTCACCCCTCCACTTT. Translating gives CASSLAGGTPSPLHF.

J is TRBJ1-3 and V is TRBV30; possible D gene TRBD1, 6 bases. CDR3 length equals 15 residues. V lost 4 bases and J 0 bases, leaving 13 bases between the germline ends. In germline, CDR1 is GTSNPN, CDR2 SVGIG (reference sequence). The chain's CDR3 is CAWTLRTVSGNTIYF. CDR3 DNA: TGTGCCTGGACCCTCAGGACAGTCTCTGGAAACACCATATATTTT. The variable domain in full, completed from reference TRBV30 and TRBJ1-3, reads SQTIHQWPATLVQPVGSPLSLECTVEGTSNPNLYWYRQAAGRGLQLLFYSVGIGQISSEVPQNLSASRPQDRQFILSSKKLLLSDSGFYLCAWTLRTVSGNTIYFGEGSWLTVV.

The V and J genes are TRBV7-9 and TRBJ2-6, with 8 nucleotides matching TRBD2. Germline lookup yields CDR1 SEHNR and CDR2 FQNEAQ (reference sequence). Trimming at V came to 6 bases and at J to 1 base, leaving 5 bases not matched to a gene. The CDR3 length is 16 residues. For the CDR3, the DNA is TGTGCCAGCAGTGGTAGCGGGATTTCTGGGGCCAACGTCCTGACTTTC. Translating it yields CASSGSGISGANVLTF.